This entry features one T cell receptor (beta chain) sequence. The antigen this receptor binds is unknown. The sample holds no much larger clone one base away, and base qualities are not on file. The data belong to a study of a mutant IDH1 vaccine in newly diagnosed glioma (dated by TCRdb to about 2021). As for the study more broadly: Vaccination was initiated 4-6 weeks after radiotherapy alone, or concurrently with temozolomide cycles in the chemotherapy-containing groups. Of the 30 to 35 patients who were treated, about 60% were male and roughly 38% were female, and the mean age was approximately 40 years. Prior to enrollment, patients had been given standard therapy consisting of radiotherapy alone, temozolomide alone, or radiochemotherapy with temozolomide, with the combination given to most patients. The week-35 safety follow-up took place at visit V12, and the week-47 end of study took place at visit V13. Six visits were used for peripheral blood collection: V03 (baseline), V05, V07, V10, V12 and V13. Longitudinal TCRB deep sequencing was done for 20 to 25 treated patients, wherever samples were available for exploratory analyses.

Points the paper makes about the study in general: Availability determined which PBMC samples were chosen for TCRB deep sequencing. Pseudoprogression seemed to be unrelated to changes in the top peripheral T cell clonotypes found by TCRB sequencing. Immune responses induced by the vaccine were seen in approximately 93% of patients across multiple MHC alleles. According to the authors, sample limitations meant that analyses of patient blood samples could not be reproduced.

CDR1 PRHDT and CDR2 FYEKMQ were looked up in the germline V gene (reference sequence). The trim is 8 bases for V and 2 bases for J, with a gap of 15 bases between the germline ends. Spanning cysteine to phenylalanine, the CDR3 consists of 14 amino acids. Only the CDR3 part of the read is kept: 42 bases, read in frame from the first base. The method was the immunoSEQ multiplex PCR assay. Rearranged TCR beta chain sequences were amplified with the hsTCRB Kit following the manufacturer's protocol. Sequencing of TCRB libraries was carried out on an Illumina MiSeq. For the original study's pipeline: The proprietary platform of the kit vendor was used for demultiplexing, trimming and gene mapping. Sourced from immuneACCESS, this table was stored by TCRdb with only in-frame sequences that have V and J called. A share of the clones is absent; for the studies checked, an unresolved V gene accounts for under half, and the remainder has no known explanation. That table gives V, J and clone size, and the DNA gave D and trimming. The table for this sample lists about 60,000 clones; around 84% of them were counted only once. The ten top clones hold about 4.1% of the sample.

What the time point label conveys for this sample: week 35, safety follow-up. Each vaccine dose, consisting of 300 ug of a 20-mer mutant IDH1 peptide in Montanide, was administered subcutaneously with topical imiquimod. Across visits V03 through V10, patients got a total of eight vaccinations, given in weeks 1, 3, 5, 7, 11, 15, 19 and 23. Donors had newly diagnosed WHO grade 3 or 4 IDH1-mutant astrocytomas with loss of nuclear ATRX. The samples were drawn from NOA16, a multicentre, single-arm, open-label phase I trial in Germany that tested a mutant IDH1 peptide vaccine in humans for the first time. The DNeasy Blood and Tissue Kit was used to extract genomic DNA from EDTA blood for TCRB sequencing.

This specimen consisted of PBMCs, obtained from a glioma patient whose treatment included an IDH1 peptide vaccine. The source is a man aged 25 to 40 with glioma. The chain employs TRBV13 and TRBJ1-2, with TRBD1 perhaps the D gene, on 5 matching bases. The CDR3 region reads CASLRGRINYGYTF. At the DNA level, the sequence is TGTGCCAGCCTCCGGGGACGGATAAACTATGGCTACACCTTC.